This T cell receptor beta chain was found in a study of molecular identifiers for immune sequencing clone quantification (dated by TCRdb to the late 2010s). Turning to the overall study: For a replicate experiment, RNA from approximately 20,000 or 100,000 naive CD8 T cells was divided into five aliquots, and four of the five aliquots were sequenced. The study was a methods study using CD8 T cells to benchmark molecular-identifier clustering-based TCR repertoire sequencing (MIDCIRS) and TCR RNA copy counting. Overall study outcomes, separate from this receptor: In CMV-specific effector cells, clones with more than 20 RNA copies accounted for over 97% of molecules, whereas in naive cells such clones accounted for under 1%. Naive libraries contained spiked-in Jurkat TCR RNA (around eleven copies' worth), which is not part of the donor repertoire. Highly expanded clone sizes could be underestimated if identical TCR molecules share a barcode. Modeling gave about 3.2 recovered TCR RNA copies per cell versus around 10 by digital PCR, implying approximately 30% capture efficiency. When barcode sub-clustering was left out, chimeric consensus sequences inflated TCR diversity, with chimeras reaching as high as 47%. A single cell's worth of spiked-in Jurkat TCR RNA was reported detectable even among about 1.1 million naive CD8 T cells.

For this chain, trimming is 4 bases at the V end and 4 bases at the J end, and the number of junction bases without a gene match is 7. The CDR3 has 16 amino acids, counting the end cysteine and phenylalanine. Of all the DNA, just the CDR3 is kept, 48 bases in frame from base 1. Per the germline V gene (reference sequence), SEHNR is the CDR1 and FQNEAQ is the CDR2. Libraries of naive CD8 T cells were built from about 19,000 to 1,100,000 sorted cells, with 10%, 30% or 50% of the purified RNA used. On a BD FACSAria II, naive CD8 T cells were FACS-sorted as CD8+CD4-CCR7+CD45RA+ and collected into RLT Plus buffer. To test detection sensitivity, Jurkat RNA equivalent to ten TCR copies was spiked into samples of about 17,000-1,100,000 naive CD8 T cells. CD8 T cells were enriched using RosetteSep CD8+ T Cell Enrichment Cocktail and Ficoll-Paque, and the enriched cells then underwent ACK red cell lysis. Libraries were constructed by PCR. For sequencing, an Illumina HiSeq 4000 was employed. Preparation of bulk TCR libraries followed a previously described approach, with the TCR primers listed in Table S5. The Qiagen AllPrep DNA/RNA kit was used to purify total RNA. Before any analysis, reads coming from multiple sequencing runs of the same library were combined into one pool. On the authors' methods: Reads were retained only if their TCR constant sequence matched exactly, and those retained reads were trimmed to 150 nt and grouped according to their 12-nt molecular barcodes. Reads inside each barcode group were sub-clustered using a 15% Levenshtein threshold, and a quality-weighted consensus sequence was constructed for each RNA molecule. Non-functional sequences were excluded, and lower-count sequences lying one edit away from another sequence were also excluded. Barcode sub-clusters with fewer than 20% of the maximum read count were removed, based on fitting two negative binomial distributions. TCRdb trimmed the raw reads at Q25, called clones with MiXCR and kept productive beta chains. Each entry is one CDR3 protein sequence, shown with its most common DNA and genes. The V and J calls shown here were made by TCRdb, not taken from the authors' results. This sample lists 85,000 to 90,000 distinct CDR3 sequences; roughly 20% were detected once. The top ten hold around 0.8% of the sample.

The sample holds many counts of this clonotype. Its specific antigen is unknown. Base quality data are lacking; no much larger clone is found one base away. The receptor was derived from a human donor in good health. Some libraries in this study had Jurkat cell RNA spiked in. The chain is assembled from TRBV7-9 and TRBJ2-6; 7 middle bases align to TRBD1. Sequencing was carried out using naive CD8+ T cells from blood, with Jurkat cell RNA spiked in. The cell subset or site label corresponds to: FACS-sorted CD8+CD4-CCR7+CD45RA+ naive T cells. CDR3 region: CASSSSDRAGANVLTF. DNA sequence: TGTGCCAGCAGCTCGTCAGACAGGGCCGGGGCCAACGTCCTGACTTTC. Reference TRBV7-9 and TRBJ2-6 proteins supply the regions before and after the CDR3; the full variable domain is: DTGVSQNPRHKITKRGQNVTFRCDPISEHNRLYWYRQTLGQGPEFLTYFQNEAQLEKSRLLSDRFSAERPKGSFSTLEIQRTEQGDSAMYLCASSSSDRAGANVLTFGAGSRLTVL.